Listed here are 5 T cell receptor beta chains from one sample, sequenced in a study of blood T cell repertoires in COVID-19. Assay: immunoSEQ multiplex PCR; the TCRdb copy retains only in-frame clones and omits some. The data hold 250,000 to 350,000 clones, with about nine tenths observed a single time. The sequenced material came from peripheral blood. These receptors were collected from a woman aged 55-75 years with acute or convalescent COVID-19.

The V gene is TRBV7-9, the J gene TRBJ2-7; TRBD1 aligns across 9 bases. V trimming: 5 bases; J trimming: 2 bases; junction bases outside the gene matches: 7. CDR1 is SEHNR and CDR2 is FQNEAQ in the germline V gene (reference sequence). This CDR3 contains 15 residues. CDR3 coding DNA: TGTGCCAGCAGCCCTGGACAGGGGATCACCTACGAGCAGTACTTC. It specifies CASSPGQGITYEQYF.

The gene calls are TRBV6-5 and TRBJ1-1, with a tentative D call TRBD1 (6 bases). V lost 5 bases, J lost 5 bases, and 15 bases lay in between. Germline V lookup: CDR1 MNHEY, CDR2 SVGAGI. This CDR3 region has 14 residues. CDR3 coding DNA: TGTGCCAGCAGTCCGACAGGAAGGAAAACTGAAGCTTTCTTT. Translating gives CASSPTGRKTEAFF.

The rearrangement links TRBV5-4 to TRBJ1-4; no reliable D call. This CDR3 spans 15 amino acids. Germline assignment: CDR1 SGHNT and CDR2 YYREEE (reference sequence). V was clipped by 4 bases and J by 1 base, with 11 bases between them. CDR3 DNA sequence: TGTGCCAGCAGCGCTTCCCTCGGAACTAATGAAAAACTGTTTTTT. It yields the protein CASSASLGTNEKLFF.

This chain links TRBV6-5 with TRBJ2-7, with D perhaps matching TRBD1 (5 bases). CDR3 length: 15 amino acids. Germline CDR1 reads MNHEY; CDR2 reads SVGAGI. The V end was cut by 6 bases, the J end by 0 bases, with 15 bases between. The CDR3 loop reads CASSWVQGPSYEQYF. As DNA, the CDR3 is TGTGCCAGCAGCTGGGTCCAGGGCCCCTCCTACGAGCAGTACTTC.

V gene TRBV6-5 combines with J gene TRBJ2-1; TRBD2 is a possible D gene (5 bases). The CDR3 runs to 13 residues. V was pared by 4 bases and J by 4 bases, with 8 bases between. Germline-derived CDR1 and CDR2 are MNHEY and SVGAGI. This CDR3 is CASSSERYNEQFF. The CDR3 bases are TGTGCCAGCAGTTCGGAGCGGTACAATGAGCAGTTCTTC.